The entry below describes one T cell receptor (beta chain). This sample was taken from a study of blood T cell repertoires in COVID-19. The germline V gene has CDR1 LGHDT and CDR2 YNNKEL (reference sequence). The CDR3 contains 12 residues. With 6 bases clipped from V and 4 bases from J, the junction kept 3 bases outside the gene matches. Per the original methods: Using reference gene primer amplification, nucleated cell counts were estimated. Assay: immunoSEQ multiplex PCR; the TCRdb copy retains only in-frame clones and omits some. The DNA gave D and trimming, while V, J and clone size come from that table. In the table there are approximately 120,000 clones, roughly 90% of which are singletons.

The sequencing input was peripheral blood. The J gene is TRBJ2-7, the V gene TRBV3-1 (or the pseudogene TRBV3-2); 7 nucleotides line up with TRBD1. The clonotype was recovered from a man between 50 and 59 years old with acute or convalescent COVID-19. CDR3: CASSDREYEQYF. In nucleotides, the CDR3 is TGTGCCAGCAGTGACAGGGAATACGAGCAGTACTTC.